This is a list of T cell receptor beta chains from one sample in a study of blood T cell repertoires in COVID-19. Produced via immunoSEQ multiplex PCR; TCRdb's table is partial and in-frame only. Of 150,000 to 200,000 clones listed, more than 85% are singletons. Material: peripheral blood. The receptors derive from a woman older than 75 in a cohort sampled during active or convalescent COVID-19. The CDR3 runs from the conserved cysteine through the conserved F or W. The D gene is left open where the match is weak. A row's size may be missing; if present it is once, few, many or a size class.

CDR3 DNA	CDR3 protein	V gene	D gene	clone size	J gene
TGCAGCGCCGACGAGGGTACTGAAGCTTTCTTT	CSADEGTEAFF	TRBV29-1	-	-	TRBJ1-1
TGTGCCAGTAGTCCTCCGGGACTCCCAAACACCGGGGAGCTGTTTTTT	CASSPPGLPNTGELFF	TRBV19	-	-	TRBJ2-2
TGTGCCAGCAGCCTCGGGACAACTGGAAACACCATATATTTT	CASSLGTTGNTIYF	TRBV7-8	-	-	TRBJ1-3
TGTGCCAGCACCACAACTAACTATGGCTACACCTTC	CASTTTNYGYTF	TRBV12-3/TRBV12-4	-	-	TRBJ1-2
TGTGCCAGCAGTGAGGCCCGATCATTATACAATGAGCAGTTCTTC	CASSEARSLYNEQFF	TRBV6-1	-	-	TRBJ2-1
TGTGCCAGCAGCCACCAAGGGGTTGGCAGCAAAAGCTACACCTTC	CASSHQGVGSKSYTF	TRBV3-1/TRBV3-2	-	few	TRBJ1-2
TGTGCCATCAGTCAGGGGGCAGGGAGCGAGCAGTACTTC	CAISQGAGSEQYF	TRBV10-3	TRBD1	-	TRBJ2-7
TGCGCCAGCAGTCAATCCACTAGGAGGACAGTTAGCAATCAGCCCCAGCATTTT	CASSQSTRRTVSNQPQHF	TRBV23-1	-	-	TRBJ1-5
TGCGCCAGCAGACTCTTATACAGGGGCTTGAACACTGAAGCTTTCTTT	CASRLLYRGLNTEAFF	TRBV5-1	TRBD1	-	TRBJ1-1
TGTGCCAGCAGCCAAGATGGGCTAGCGGCAAACACAGATACGCAGTATTTT	CASSQDGLAANTDTQYF	TRBV3-1/TRBV3-2	TRBD2	-	TRBJ2-3
TGTGCCAGCAGTTCCCGCACAGGGGAGCATGGCTACACCTTC	CASSSRTGEHGYTF	TRBV27	TRBD1	-	TRBJ1-2
TGTGCCATCAGTGAGTCCGGACAGGGAGGGTCCTACGAGCAGTACTTC	CAISESGQGGSYEQYF	TRBV10-3	-	-	TRBJ2-7
TGCAGTGCTAGTTTGGGGGGTGGTTCACCCCTCCACTTT	CSASLGGGSPLHF	TRBV20-1	-	-	TRBJ1-6
TGCGCCAGCAGCTTGGCGGACAGGGGTTCCGCAGATACGCAGTATTTT	CASSLADRGSADTQYF	TRBV5-1	TRBD1	-	TRBJ2-3
TGCGCCAGCAGCCCCCAGGGATACTCTGGGGCCAACGTCCTGACTTTC	CASSPQGYSGANVLTF	TRBV4-1	-	-	TRBJ2-6
TGTGCCAGGGGGGCGAGATCGAACACTGAAGCTTTCTTT	CARGARSNTEAFF	TRBV9	-	-	TRBJ1-1
TGTGCCCCAAAAGGCCGGGGAGAGAGCGGGGAGCTGTTTTTT	CAPKGRGESGELFF	TRBV27	-	-	TRBJ2-2
TGTGCCAGCACCCCACCCCTTGTAGGGAGAGCGTGGCTCATCTCCTACGAGCAGTACTTC	CASTPPLVGRAWLISYEQYF	TRBV6-2/TRBV6-3	-	-	TRBJ2-7
TGTGCCAGCAGCTCTGGCGGGTATGCCCCCCTCCACTTT	CASSSGGYAPLHF	TRBV7-2	-	few	TRBJ1-6
TGTGCCAGCAGTCCCGGGAGGGGATATGGCTACACCTTC	CASSPGRGYGYTF	TRBV6-6	-	-	TRBJ1-2
TGTGCCAGCAGCTTATATCGTAACACTGAAGCTTTCTTT	CASSLYRNTEAFF	TRBV7-2	-	once	TRBJ1-1
TGCAGCGTTTGGCTAGGCCCAGCGGGGGCCCTCACTAATGAAAAACTGTTTTTT	CSVWLGPAGALTNEKLFF	TRBV29-1	-	-	TRBJ1-4
TGTGCCAGCAGTTCTCCTCGAGGGTTAAAGGCCACTGAAGCTTTCTTT	CASSSPRGLKATEAFF	TRBV28	-	-	TRBJ1-1
TGTGCCAGTATCCCCAGGGGGCGTTCTGGAAACACCATATATTTT	CASIPRGRSGNTIYF	TRBV19	TRBD1	-	TRBJ1-3
TGTGCCAGTACCCGACAGGGGGCGACTGCCGGTGGGGCCAACGTCCTGACTTTC	CASTRQGATAGGANVLTF	TRBV19	TRBD1	-	TRBJ2-6
TGTGCCAGCAGACTTGGGGGCTCGTACACCGGGGAGCTGTTTTTT	CASRLGGSYTGELFF	TRBV5-4	-	-	TRBJ2-2
TGTGCCAGCAGTGACAGGGGTGGAAGCAATCAGCCCCAGCATTTT	CASSDRGGSNQPQHF	TRBV2	-	-	TRBJ1-5
TGTGCCAGCAGCAAGACCCGAGCGGGGGGGCCCGGGCTTAATGAGCAGTTCTTC	CASSKTRAGGPGLNEQFF	TRBV4-2	TRBD2	-	TRBJ2-1
TGTGCCAGCAGCCGCCGACAAAATAATTCACCCCTCCACTTT	CASSRRQNNSPLHF	TRBV27	-	-	TRBJ1-6
TGTGCCAGGGGTACAGGGGGTATTGAGGGCTACACCTTC	CARGTGGIEGYTF	TRBV2	TRBD1	once	TRBJ1-2
TGTGCCAGCAGCGACGACAGTCAAATCTTCTTC	CASSDDSQIFF	TRBV7-9	-	once	TRBJ1-2
TGTGCCAGCAACCTAGGTACCGTCTCTGGAAACACCATATATTTT	CASNLGTVSGNTIYF	TRBV6-6	-	-	TRBJ1-3
TGTGCCTGGAGCGGAGGCCTCAAAAATTCACCCCTCCACTTT	CAWSGGLKNSPLHF	TRBV30	-	-	TRBJ1-6
TGTGCCAGCAGCCCCTTCCAGGGGCCTACCTACGAGCAGTACTTC	CASSPFQGPTYEQYF	TRBV7-2	-	once	TRBJ2-7
TGCGCCAGCACTGGGACAGGGGGTCAGCCCCAGCATTTT	CASTGTGGQPQHF	TRBV10-2	TRBD1	-	TRBJ1-5
TGCAGCGTTGAAATGGGGCGGAATCAGCCCCAGCATTTT	CSVEMGRNQPQHF	TRBV29-1	-	-	TRBJ1-5
TGTGCCAGCAGCCCGACAGATTTTGAAGCTTTCTTT	CASSPTDFEAFF	TRBV7-9	-	-	TRBJ1-1
TGTGCCATCAGTGGAGCTGTGACAGTCTCTGGAAACACCATATATTTT	CAISGAVTVSGNTIYF	TRBV10-3	-	few	TRBJ1-3
TGTGCCAGCAGGACCCAGGGGGTATACGTTGGCTACACCTTC	CASRTQGVYVGYTF	TRBV7-9	TRBD1	-	TRBJ1-2
TGCGCCAGCAGCCCAATACTCCAAGAGACCCAGTACTTC	CASSPILQETQYF	TRBV5-1	-	-	TRBJ2-5
TGTGCCATTGGACAGGGTTATGGCTACACCTTC	CAIGQGYGYTF	TRBV10-3	TRBD1	-	TRBJ1-2
TGCGCCAGCAGCCAAGATGTAGCGGGGAACTTCTACGAGCAGTACTTC	CASSQDVAGNFYEQYF	TRBV4-1	TRBD2	-	TRBJ2-7
TGTGCCAGTAGTAGCAGACAGAACGATAATGAAAAACTGTTTTTT	CASSSRQNDNEKLFF	TRBV19	-	-	TRBJ1-4
TGTGCCAGCAGCTGGGGACTAGCGGGAAGACGGAATGAGCAGTTCTTC	CASSWGLAGRRNEQFF	TRBV7-8	TRBD2	-	TRBJ2-1
TGTGCCAGCAGTCGGACGACAGGGGGTGGAAACACCATATATTTT	CASSRTTGGGNTIYF	TRBV6-5	TRBD1	-	TRBJ1-3